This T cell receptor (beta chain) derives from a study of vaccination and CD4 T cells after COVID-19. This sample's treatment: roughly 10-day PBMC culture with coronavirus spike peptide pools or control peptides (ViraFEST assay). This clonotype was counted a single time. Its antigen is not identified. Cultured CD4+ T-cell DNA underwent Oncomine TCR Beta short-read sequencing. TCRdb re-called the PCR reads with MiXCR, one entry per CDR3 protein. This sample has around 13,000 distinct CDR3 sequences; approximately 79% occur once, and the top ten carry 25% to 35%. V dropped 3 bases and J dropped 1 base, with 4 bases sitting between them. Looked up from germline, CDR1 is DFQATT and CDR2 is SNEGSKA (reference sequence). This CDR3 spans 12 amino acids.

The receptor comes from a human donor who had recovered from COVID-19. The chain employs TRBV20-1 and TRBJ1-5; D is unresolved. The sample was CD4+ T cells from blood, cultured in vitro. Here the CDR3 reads CSASVSNQPQHF. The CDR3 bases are TGCAGTGCTAGTGTCAGCAATCAGCCCCAGCATTTT.